This record concerns one T cell receptor beta chain sequence. What it binds is not known. The CDR3 runs 15 residues. The germline gives CDR1 MNHNY, CDR2 SVGAGI (reference sequence). Trimming stripped 6 bases from V and 8 bases from J, with 19 bases between. TCRdb reprocessed the 5' RACE reads with MiXCR, giving one entry per CDR3 protein. There are roughly 370,000 distinct CDR3 sequences in the sample; roughly 15% occur only once, and 20% to 25% lies in the top ten. This sample is part of a study of T-cell memory formation after mild COVID-19. Findings of the study overall: Clones that contracted from day 15 to 85 were balanced CD4/CD8, while later expanders leaned CD4+.

The V and J genes are TRBV6-6 and TRBJ1-4; tentatively, D is TRBD1 (6 bases). The sequence was collected from a man in his late teens or twenties who had mild COVID-19 (a few samples of this study predate the infection). Cell type and time point are not known. The specimen was PBMCs or a T cell subset sorted from them (not recorded which). CDR3 loop: CASSLTGTPWEKLFF. The CDR3 DNA reads TGTGCCAGCAGCCTTACAGGGACGCCGTGGGAAAAACTGTTTTTT.